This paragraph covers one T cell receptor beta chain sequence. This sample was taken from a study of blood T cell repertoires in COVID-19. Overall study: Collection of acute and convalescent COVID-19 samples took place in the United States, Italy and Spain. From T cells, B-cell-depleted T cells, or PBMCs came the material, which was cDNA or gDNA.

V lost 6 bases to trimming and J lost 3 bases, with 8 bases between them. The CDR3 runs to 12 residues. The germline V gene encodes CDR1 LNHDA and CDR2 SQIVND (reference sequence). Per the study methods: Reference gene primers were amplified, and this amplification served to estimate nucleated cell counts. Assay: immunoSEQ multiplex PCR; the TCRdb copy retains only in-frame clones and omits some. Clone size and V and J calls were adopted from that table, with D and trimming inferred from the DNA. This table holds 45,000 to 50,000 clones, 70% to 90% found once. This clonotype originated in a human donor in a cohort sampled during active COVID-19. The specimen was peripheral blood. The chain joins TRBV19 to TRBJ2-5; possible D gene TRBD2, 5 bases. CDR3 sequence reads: CASSEAEETQYF. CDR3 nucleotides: TGTGCCAGTAGCGAAGCGGAAGAGACCCAGTACTTC.